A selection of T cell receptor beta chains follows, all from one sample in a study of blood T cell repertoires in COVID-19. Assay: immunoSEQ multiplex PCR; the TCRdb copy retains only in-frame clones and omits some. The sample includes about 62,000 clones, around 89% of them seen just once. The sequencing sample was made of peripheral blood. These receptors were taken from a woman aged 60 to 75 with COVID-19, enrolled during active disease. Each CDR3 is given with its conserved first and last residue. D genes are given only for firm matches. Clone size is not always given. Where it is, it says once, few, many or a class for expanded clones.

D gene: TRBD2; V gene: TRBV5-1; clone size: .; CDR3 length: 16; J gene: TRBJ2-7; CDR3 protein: CASSLGTSGSLREQYF; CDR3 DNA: TGCGCCAGCAGCCTAGGGACTAGCGGGAGTCTGCGCGAGCAGTACTTC
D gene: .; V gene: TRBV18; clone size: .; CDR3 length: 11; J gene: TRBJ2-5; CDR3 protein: CASSRRETQYF; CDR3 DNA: TGTGCCAGCTCCCGGAGGGAGACCCAGTACTTC
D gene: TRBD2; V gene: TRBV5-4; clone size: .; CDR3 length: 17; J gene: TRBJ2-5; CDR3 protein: CASSRGGLAGGQETQYF; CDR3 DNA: TGTGCCAGCAGCCGCGGGGGACTAGCGGGGGGCCAAGAGACCCAGTACTTC
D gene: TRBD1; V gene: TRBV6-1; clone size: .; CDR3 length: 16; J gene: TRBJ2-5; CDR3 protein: CASSAMGQGNQETQYF; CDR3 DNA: TGTGCCAGCAGTGCCATGGGACAGGGAAACCAAGAGACCCAGTACTTC
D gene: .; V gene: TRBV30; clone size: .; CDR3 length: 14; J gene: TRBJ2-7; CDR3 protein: CAWSVVSGVGEQYF; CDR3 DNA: TGTGCCTGGAGTGTAGTTTCGGGAGTTGGCGAGCAGTACTTC
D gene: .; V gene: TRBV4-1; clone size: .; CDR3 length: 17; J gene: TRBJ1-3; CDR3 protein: CASSQDMSRNSGNTIYF; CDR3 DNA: TGCGCCAGCAGCCAAGACATGAGCAGGAACTCTGGAAACACCATATATTTT
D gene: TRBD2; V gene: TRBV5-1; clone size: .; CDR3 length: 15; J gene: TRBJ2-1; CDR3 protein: CASSAGLGAYNEQFF; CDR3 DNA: TGCGCCAGCAGCGCCGGACTAGGAGCCTACAATGAGCAGTTCTTC
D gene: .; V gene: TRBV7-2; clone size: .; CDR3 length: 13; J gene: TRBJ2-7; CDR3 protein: CASSHRRAYEQYF; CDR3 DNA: TGTGCCAGCAGCCACAGGAGGGCCTACGAGCAGTACTTC
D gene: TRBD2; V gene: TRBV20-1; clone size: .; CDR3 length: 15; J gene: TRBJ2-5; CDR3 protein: CSASPASGDVWDQYF; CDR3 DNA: TGCAGTGCTAGTCCGGCTAGCGGGGACGTGTGGGACCAGTACTTC
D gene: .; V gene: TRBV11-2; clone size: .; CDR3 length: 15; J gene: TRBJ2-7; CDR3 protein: CASSQEPVSSYEQYF; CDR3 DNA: TGTGCCAGCAGTCAAGAGCCGGTGAGCTCCTACGAGCAGTACTTC
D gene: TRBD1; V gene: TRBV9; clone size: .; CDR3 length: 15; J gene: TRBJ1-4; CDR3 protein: CASSPRTGDGEKLFF; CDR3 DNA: TGTGCCAGCAGCCCCCGGACAGGGGATGGTGAAAAACTGTTTTTT
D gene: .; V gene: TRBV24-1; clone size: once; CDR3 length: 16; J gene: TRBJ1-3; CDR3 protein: CATSDPTGPSGNTIYF; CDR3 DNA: TGTGCCACCAGTGATCCAACAGGACCCTCTGGAAACACCATATATTTT
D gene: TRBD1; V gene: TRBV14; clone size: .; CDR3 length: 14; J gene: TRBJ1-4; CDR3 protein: CASSRFGTGGKLFF; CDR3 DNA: TGTGCCAGCAGCCGATTCGGGACAGGGGGAAAACTGTTTTTT
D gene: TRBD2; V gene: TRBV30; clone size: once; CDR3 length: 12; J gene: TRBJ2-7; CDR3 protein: CAWSPSGVMKYF; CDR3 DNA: TGTGCCTGGAGTCCAAGCGGGGTCATGAAGTACTTC
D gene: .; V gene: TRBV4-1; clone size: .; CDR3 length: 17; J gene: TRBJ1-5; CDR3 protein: CASSQDLGLIAYQPQHF; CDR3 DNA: TGCGCCAGCAGCCAAGATTTAGGACTTATAGCATATCAGCCCCAGCATTTT
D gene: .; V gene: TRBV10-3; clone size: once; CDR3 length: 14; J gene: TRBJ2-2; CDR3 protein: CAISDGQNTGELFF; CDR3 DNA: TGTGCCATCAGTGATGGACAGAACACCGGGGAGCTGTTTTTT
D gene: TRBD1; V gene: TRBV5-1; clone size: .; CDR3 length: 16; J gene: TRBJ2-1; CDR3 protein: CASSPGLDRGRDEQFF; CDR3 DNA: TGCGCCAGCAGTCCTGGTCTGGACAGGGGGCGGGATGAGCAGTTCTTC
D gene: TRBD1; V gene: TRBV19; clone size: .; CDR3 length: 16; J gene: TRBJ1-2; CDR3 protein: CASSIISGDRGVGYTF; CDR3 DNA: TGTGCCAGTAGTATAATATCAGGGGACAGGGGGGTCGGCTACACCTTC
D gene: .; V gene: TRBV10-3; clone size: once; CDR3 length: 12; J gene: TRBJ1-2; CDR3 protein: CAISGGLDGYTF; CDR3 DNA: TGTGCCATCAGTGGGGGCTTAGATGGCTACACCTTC
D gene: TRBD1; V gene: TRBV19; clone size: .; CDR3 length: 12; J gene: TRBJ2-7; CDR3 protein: CASSVTGGEQYF; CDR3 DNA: TGTGCCAGTAGTGTTACAGGGGGCGAGCAGTACTTC
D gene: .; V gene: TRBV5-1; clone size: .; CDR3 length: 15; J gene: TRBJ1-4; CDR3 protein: CASSLAGEKNEKLFF; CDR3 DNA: TGCGCCAGCAGCTTGGCTGGGGAGAAGAATGAAAAACTGTTTTTT
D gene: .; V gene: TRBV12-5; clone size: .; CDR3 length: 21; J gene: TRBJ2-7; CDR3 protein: CASGLNPPPPLPLKGSYEQYF; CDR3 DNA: TGTGCTAGTGGTTTGAATCCCCCACCACCGCTACCACTGAAGGGGTCCTACGAGCAGTACTTC
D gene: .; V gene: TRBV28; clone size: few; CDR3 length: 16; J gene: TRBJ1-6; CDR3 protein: CASSFLTDSNNSPLHF; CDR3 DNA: TGTGCCAGCAGTTTCCTTACGGACAGTAATAATTCACCCCTCCACTTT
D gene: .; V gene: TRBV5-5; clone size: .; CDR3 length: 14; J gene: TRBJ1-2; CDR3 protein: CASIAGVSNYGYTF; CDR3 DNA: TGTGCCAGCATTGCAGGGGTATCTAACTATGGCTACACCTTC
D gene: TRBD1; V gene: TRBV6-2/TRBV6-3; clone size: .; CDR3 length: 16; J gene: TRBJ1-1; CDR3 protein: CASSSQTGAMNTEAFF; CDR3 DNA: TGTGCCAGCAGTTCCCAGACAGGGGCGATGAACACTGAAGCTTTCTTT
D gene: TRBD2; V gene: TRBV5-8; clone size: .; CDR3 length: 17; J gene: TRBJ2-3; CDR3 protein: CASSLTPTSATWDTQYF; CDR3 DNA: TGTGCCAGCAGCTTGACCCCGACTAGCGCCACGTGGGATACGCAGTATTTT
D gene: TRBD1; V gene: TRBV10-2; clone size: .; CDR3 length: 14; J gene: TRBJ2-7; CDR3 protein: CASTGTGWAYEQYF; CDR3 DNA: TGCGCCAGCACCGGGACAGGGTGGGCCTACGAGCAGTACTTC
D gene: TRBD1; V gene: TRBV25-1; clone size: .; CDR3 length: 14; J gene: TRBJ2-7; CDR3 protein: CASSARQGRDEQYF; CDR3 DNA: TGTGCCAGCAGTGCCCGACAGGGAAGAGACGAGCAGTACTTC
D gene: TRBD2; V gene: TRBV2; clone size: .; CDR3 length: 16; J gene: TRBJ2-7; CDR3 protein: CASSEYSGSGSYEQYF; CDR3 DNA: TGTGCCAGCAGTGAGTATTCGGGTAGCGGGAGTTACGAGCAGTACTTC
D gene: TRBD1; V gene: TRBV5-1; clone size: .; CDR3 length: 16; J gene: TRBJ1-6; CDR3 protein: CASSSPGQGRNSPLHF; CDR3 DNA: TGCGCCAGCAGCTCTCCGGGACAGGGCCGGAATTCACCCCTCCACTTT
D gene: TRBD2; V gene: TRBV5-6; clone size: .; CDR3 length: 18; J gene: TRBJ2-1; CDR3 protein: CASSLASGTSGRYNEQFF; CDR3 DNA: TGTGCCAGCAGCTTGGCCTCAGGGACTAGCGGGCGGTACAATGAGCAGTTCTTC
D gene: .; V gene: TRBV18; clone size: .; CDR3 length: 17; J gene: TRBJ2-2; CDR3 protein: CASSPLRGRTNTGELFF; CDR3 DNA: TGTGCCAGCTCACCACTCAGGGGCCGTACGAACACCGGGGAGCTGTTTTTT
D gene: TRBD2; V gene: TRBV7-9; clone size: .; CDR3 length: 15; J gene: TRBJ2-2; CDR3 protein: CASSSSGRVTGELFF; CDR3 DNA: TGTGCCAGCAGCTCTAGCGGGAGGGTCACCGGGGAGCTGTTTTTT
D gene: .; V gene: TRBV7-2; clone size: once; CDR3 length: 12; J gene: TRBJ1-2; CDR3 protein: CASSLSPAGYTF; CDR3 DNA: TGTGCCAGCAGCTTGAGTCCTGCAGGCTACACCTTC
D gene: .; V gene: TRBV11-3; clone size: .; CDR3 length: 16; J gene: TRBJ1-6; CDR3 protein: CASSLDPPQGASPLHF; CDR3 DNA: TGTGCCAGCAGCTTAGATCCCCCACAGGGCGCTTCACCCCTCCACTTT
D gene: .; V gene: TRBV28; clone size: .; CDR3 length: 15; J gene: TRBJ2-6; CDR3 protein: CASSLQASGANVLTF; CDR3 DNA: TGTGCCAGCAGTTTGCAGGCCTCTGGGGCCAACGTCCTGACTTTC
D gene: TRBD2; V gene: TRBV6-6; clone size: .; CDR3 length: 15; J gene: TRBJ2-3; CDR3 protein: CASKPLAGSTDTQYF; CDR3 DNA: TGTGCCAGCAAACCACTAGCGGGAAGCACAGATACGCAGTATTTT
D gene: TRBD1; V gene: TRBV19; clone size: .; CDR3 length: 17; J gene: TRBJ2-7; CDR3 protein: CASSAQTGGTFSYEQYF; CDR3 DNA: TGTGCCAGTAGCGCTCAAACAGGGGGCACGTTCTCCTACGAGCAGTACTTC
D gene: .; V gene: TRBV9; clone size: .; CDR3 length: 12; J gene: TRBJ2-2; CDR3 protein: CASRRDTGELFF; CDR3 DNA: TGTGCCAGCAGGAGAGACACCGGGGAGCTGTTTTTT
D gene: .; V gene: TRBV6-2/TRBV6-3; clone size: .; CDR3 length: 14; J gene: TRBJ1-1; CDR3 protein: CASSWTAQNTEAFF; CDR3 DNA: TGTGCCAGCAGTTGGACAGCCCAGAACACTGAAGCTTTCTTT
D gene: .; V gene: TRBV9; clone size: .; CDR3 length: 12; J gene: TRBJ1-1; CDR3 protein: CASSYLQGEAFF; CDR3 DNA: TGTGCCAGCAGCTACTTACAGGGTGAAGCTTTCTTT
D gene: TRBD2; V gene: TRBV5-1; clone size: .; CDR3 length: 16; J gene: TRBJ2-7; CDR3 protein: CASSLNLAGGFREQYF; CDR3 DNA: TGCGCCAGCAGCTTGAACCTAGCGGGAGGTTTCCGGGAGCAGTACTTC
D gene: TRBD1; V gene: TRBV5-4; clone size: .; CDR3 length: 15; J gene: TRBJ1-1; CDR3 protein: CASSQRQGANTEAFF; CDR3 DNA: TGTGCCAGCAGCCAGAGACAGGGGGCAAACACTGAAGCTTTCTTT
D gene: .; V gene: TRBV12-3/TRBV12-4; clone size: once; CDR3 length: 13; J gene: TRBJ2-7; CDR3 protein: CATSRTQSYEQYF; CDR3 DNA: TGTGCCACCTCGAGGACTCAATCCTACGAGCAGTACTTC
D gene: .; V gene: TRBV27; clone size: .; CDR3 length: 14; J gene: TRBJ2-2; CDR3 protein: CASSITRNTGELFF; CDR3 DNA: TGTGCCAGCAGCATTACACGGAACACCGGGGAGCTGTTTTTT
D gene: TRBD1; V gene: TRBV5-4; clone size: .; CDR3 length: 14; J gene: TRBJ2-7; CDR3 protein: CASRRDREFGEQYF; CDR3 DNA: TGTGCCAGCCGAAGGGACAGGGAGTTCGGGGAGCAGTACTTC
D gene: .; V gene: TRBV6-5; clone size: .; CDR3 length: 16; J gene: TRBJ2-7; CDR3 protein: CASSYSTPDSGYEQYF; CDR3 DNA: TGTGCCAGCAGTTACTCGACTCCGGACAGCGGCTACGAGCAGTACTTC